This TCR beta chain was recorded in a study of PD-1 blockade in classical Hodgkin lymphoma. Time point in this sample: newly diagnosed, previously untreated cHL patient sample. Negative magnetic selection isolated CD4+ T cells from thawed PBMCs. Using immunoSEQ multiplex PCR, the repertoire was profiled, and TCRdb retains in-frame clones only, with some absent. The profile shows 20,000 to 30,000 clones, around 90% of them singletons. The sample was CD4+ T cells from blood. The clonotype was recovered from a human donor with classical Hodgkin lymphoma.

DNA for the CDR3: TGTGCCAGTAGTATAGGACAGGGGGTGAGGCAAGAGACCCAGTACTTC. This sequence encodes CASSIGQGVRQETQYF. The chain employs TRBV19 and TRBJ2-5; 9 bases line up with TRBD1. The germline CDR1 and CDR2 sequences are LNHDA and SQIVND (reference sequence). Trimming cost V 1 base and J 2 bases; bases outside gene matches: 5. The CDR3 runs 16 residues.